The rows below give T cell receptor beta chains drawn from one sample of a study of response to subunit inactivated influenza vaccine. TCRdb re-analysed the RT-PCR reads in MiXCR, keeping a single row per CDR3 protein. The data contain around 530,000 distinct CDR3 sequences, 12% of them singletons. The sequenced sample was PBMCs from blood, obtained on the day of vaccination. The receptors originated from a man aged 45-65 years who received an inactivated influenza vaccine. The CDR3 runs from the conserved cysteine through the conserved F or W. The D gene is left open where the match is weak. Expanded clones get a size class; other rows say once, few or many, or leave the size out.

J: TRBJ1-1
D: .
V: TRBV20-1
size: .
CDR3: CSAGRGGKDTEAFF
DNA: TGCAGTGCTGGGCGGGGGGGGAAGGACACTGAAGCTTTCTTT

J: TRBJ2-5
D: TRBD1
V: TRBV5-6
size: .
CDR3: CASSHNLDRGQETQYF
DNA: TGTGCCAGCAGCCACAATTTGGACAGGGGCCAAGAGACCCAGTACTTC

J: TRBJ2-3
D: TRBD2
V: TRBV12-5
size: .
CDR3: CASGPGLATDTQYF
DNA: TGTGCTAGTGGTCCCGGACTAGCTACAGATACGCAGTATTTT

J: TRBJ2-3
D: TRBD1
V: TRBV7-2
size: .
CDR3: CASSFTGASGDTQYF
DNA: TGTGCCAGCAGCTTTACAGGGGCTTCAGGGGATACGCAGTATTTT

J: TRBJ1-4
D: .
V: TRBV28
size: .
CDR3: CASNPGRHSVKGLFF
DNA: TGTGCCAGCAACCCGGGACGGCATTCCGTGAAGGGACTGTTTTTT

J: TRBJ2-7
D: .
V: TRBV6-2/TRBV6-3
size: few
CDR3: CASSFAAGASYEQYF
DNA: TGTGCCAGCAGTTTTGCGGCAGGGGCCTCCTACGAGCAGTACTTC

J: TRBJ2-3
D: .
V: TRBV29-1
size: .
CDR3: CSAPLYPRGDTQYF
DNA: TGCAGCGCACCCCTTTACCCTCGGGGGGATACGCAGTATTTT

J: TRBJ2-3
D: TRBD1
V: TRBV5-1
size: .
CDR3: CASSLRTGEGDTQYF
DNA: TGCGCCAGCAGCCTAAGGACAGGGGAGGGAGATACGCAGTATTTT

J: TRBJ2-1
D: .
V: TRBV20-1
size: .
CDR3: CSGGSYNEQFF
DNA: TGCAGTGGGGGATCCTACAATGAGCAGTTCTTC

J: TRBJ2-7
D: TRBD1
V: TRBV29-1
size: few
CDR3: CSVEERTGNYEQYF
DNA: TGCAGCGTTGAAGAGCGGACAGGAAACTACGAGCAGTACTTC

J: TRBJ2-3
D: .
V: TRBV12-3/TRBV12-4
size: many
CDR3: CASAEASTDTQYF
DNA: TGTGCCTCCGCTGAAGCTAGCACAGATACGCAGTATTTT

J: TRBJ2-7
D: TRBD2
V: TRBV2
size: .
CDR3: CASSPWASGTYEQYF
DNA: TGTGCCAGCTCCCCGTGGGCTAGCGGCACCTACGAGCAGTACTTC

J: TRBJ2-7
D: .
V: TRBV14
size: few
CDR3: CASSQWDRSSYEQYF
DNA: TGTGCCAGCAGCCAATGGGACCGATCATCCTACGAGCAGTACTTC

J: TRBJ2-7
D: .
V: TRBV2
size: .
CDR3: CASSVGGFYEQYF
DNA: TGTGCCAGCAGTGTAGGCGGGTTCTACGAGCAGTACTTC

J: TRBJ2-3
D: .
V: TRBV20-1
size: .
CDR3: CSAGRGEDTQYF
DNA: TGCAGTGCCGGTAGGGGGGAAGATACGCAGTATTTT

J: TRBJ2-3
D: TRBD2
V: TRBV3-1
size: many
CDR3: CASSQGLSGGRTDTQYF
DNA: TGTGCCAGCAGCCAAGGGCTTAGCGGGGGGCGCACAGATACGCAGTATTTT

J: TRBJ2-5
D: .
V: TRBV20-1
size: many
CDR3: CSANHAARETQYF
DNA: TGCAGTGCAAACCATGCCGCGAGAGAGACCCAGTACTTC

J: TRBJ2-5
D: .
V: TRBV12-3/TRBV12-4
size: many
CDR3: CASSFGRGETQYF
DNA: TGTGCCAGCAGCTTCGGGAGAGGCGAGACCCAGTACTTC

J: TRBJ1-3
D: .
V: TRBV29-1
size: few
CDR3: CSVEQRSGNTIYF
DNA: TGCAGCGTTGAACAGCGTTCTGGAAACACCATATATTTT

J: TRBJ1-2
D: .
V: TRBV6-1
size: .
CDR3: CASSRTGETNYGYTF
DNA: TGTGCCAGCAGTCGGACCGGGGAGACCAACTATGGCTACACCTTC

J: TRBJ2-2
D: .
V: TRBV15
size: few
CDR3: CATSRGRVGELFF
DNA: TGTGCCACCAGCAGAGGACGGGTCGGGGAGCTGTTTTTT

J: TRBJ1-2
D: .
V: TRBV4-2
size: many
CDR3: CASSQDSRGTEGYTF
DNA: TGTGCCAGCAGCCAAGATTCGAGGGGAACGGAGGGCTACACCTTC

J: TRBJ2-3
D: .
V: TRBV20-1
size: .
CDR3: CSARVPGPGPTDTQYF
DNA: TGCAGTGCTAGGGTTCCGGGACCCGGACCCACAGATACGCAGTATTTT

J: TRBJ2-7
D: TRBD2
V: TRBV7-2
size: few
CDR3: CASSLGGGGYSYEQYF
DNA: TGTGCCAGCAGCTTAGGAGGCGGGGGTTACTCCTACGAGCAGTACTTC

J: TRBJ1-5
D: TRBD1
V: TRBV30
size: .
CDR3: CAWTRGTASNQPQHF
DNA: TGTGCCTGGACCCGTGGGACAGCCAGCAATCAGCCCCAGCATTTT

J: TRBJ2-1
D: TRBD2
V: TRBV2
size: few
CDR3: CASSEAGLAGPGLDRFF
DNA: TGTGCCAGCAGTGAAGCTGGACTAGCGGGGCCGGGGCTGGATCGGTTCTTC

J: TRBJ2-5
D: TRBD2
V: TRBV3-1
size: .
CDR3: CASSLRTSGRIQETQYF
DNA: TGTGCCAGCAGCCTACGGACTAGCGGGAGGATCCAAGAGACCCAGTACTTC

J: TRBJ2-1
D: .
V: TRBV5-1
size: .
CDR3: CASSSPSFSSYNEQFF
DNA: TGCGCCAGCAGCTCGCCCTCGTTTAGCTCCTACAATGAGCAGTTCTTC

J: TRBJ2-6
D: .
V: TRBV27
size: .
CDR3: CASRAGVTLNVLTF
DNA: TGTGCCAGCAGGGCAGGGGTTACCCTCAACGTCCTGACTTTC